The sequence of this T cell receptor (beta chain) was determined in a study of T cell responses to AZD1222 COVID-19 vaccine. TCRdb's copy holds only in-frame clones and misses some; the assay was immunoSEQ multiplex PCR. The repertoire holds 130,000 to 150,000 clones, approximately 78% seen once, with around 4.1% in the top ten. Germline lookup yields CDR1 SGHTS and CDR2 YDEGEE. The CDR3 has 13 residues. V was shortened by 3 bases and J by 7 bases, with 13 bases between the two germline ends. The receptor was isolated from an adult in good health. This chain links TRBV5-8 with TRBJ2-5, with D perhaps matching TRBD1 (6 bases). Sequencing used peripheral blood, obtained on day 0 of MenACWY control vaccination. CDR3 region: CASSSGRGGTQYF. CDR3 DNA: TGTGCCAGCAGCTCCGGACGAGGGGGGACCCAGTACTTC. The entire variable domain, with the rest obtained from reference TRBV5-8 and TRBJ2-5, is as follows: EAGVTQSPTHLIKTRGQQATLRCSPISGHTSVYWYQQALGLGLQFLLWYDEGEERNRGNFPPRFSGRQFPNYSSELNVNALELEDSALYLCASSSGRGGTQYFGPGTRLLVL.